Listed below are T cell receptor beta chains from one sample, sequenced in a study of cytomegalovirus exposure and HLA in healthy donors. Generated by immunoSEQ multiplex PCR, the TCRdb table keeps only in-frame clones and is missing some. The table includes about 150,000 clones, roughly four fifths detected once. The source material was PBMCs. Receptors were obtained from a man aged 25-40 years in good health and CMV-seropositive. Each CDR3 is given with its conserved first and last residue. A D gene is named only where the DNA matches it firmly. Clone size is given for some rows only: seen once, a few or many times, or a class if the clone is expanded.

V gene,D gene,clone size,J gene,CDR3 DNA,CDR3 protein
TRBV10-3,TRBD1,few,TRBJ1-1,TGTGCCAGCAGTTACCCCGGACAGGGGGGAATCGACACTGAAGCTTTCTTT,CASSYPGQGGIDTEAFF
TRBV4-1,TRBD2,NA,TRBJ2-7,TGCGCCAGCAGCCCCGAGCGGAGCGGGGGGGATTACGAGCAGTACTTC,CASSPERSGGDYEQYF
TRBV6-5,NA,few,TRBJ1-2,TGTGCCAGCAGGCAGGGGAACTATGGCTACACCTTC,CASRQGNYGYTF
TRBV18,TRBD2,once,TRBJ2-3,TGTGCCAGCTCACCACCGGAAACGGGGGGAATGGATACGCAGTATTTT,CASSPPETGGMDTQYF
TRBV25-1,NA,NA,TRBJ2-7,TGTGCCAGCCTCAGCTCCTACGAGCAGTACTTC,CASLSSYEQYF
TRBV7-2,TRBD2,NA,TRBJ2-5,TGTGCCAGCAGCCCCCAAGGGACTATCCAAGAGACCCAGTACTTC,CASSPQGTIQETQYF
TRBV4-2,TRBD1,NA,TRBJ1-6,TGTGCCAGCAGCCAAGATTTAGGGGGGACAGGGGGTTCACCCCTCCACTTT,CASSQDLGGTGGSPLHF
TRBV19,TRBD1,NA,TRBJ2-7,TGTGCCAGTAGTATAGGACAGGGAGCCTACGAGCAGTACTTC,CASSIGQGAYEQYF
TRBV19,TRBD1,few,TRBJ2-7,TGTGCCAGTACTATGGGGACAGACTTGTCCTACGAGCAGTACTTC,CASTMGTDLSYEQYF
TRBV6-1,NA,NA,TRBJ1-6,TGTGCCAGCAGCGAAGGGGACGGGGGAGGTAGTTCACCCCTCCACTTT,CASSEGDGGGSSPLHF
TRBV10-2,TRBD1,NA,TRBJ1-2,TGCGCCAGCAGTGACAGGACAGGGGGAGACTATGGCTACACCTTC,CASSDRTGGDYGYTF
TRBV5-1,TRBD2,once,TRBJ2-5,TGCGCCAGCACCGGGGGGGTTTGGGAGACCCAGTACTTC,CASTGGVWETQYF
TRBV7-9,TRBD1,NA,TRBJ1-2,TGTGCCACCGACAGGGGCTATGGCTACACCTTC,CATDRGYGYTF
TRBV6-6,NA,NA,TRBJ2-7,TGTGCCAGCAGTTACGCGGATTACGAGCAGTACTTC,CASSYADYEQYF
TRBV2,TRBD2,NA,TRBJ2-5,TGTGCCAGTTTAGCGGGAGAAAAAGAGACCCAGTACTTC,CASLAGEKETQYF
TRBV18,TRBD1,NA,TRBJ1-4,TGTGCCAGCTCATCCGGGACAGGGCGCGAAAAACTGTTTTTT,CASSSGTGREKLFF
TRBV30,NA,NA,TRBJ2-5,TGTGCCTGGAGTGAGGGGGTGGGGTCGCAGACCCAGTACTTC,CAWSEGVGSQTQYF
TRBV11-3,NA,NA,TRBJ2-3,TGTGCCAGCAGCTTGCCCGGGGCAGATACGCAGTATTTT,CASSLPGADTQYF
TRBV7-2,NA,NA,TRBJ1-1,TGTGCCAGCAGCCTCAGTCCCCAGGGGCGCGTCACTGAAGCTTTCTTT,CASSLSPQGRVTEAFF
TRBV28,TRBD1,few,TRBJ2-5,TGTGCCAGCAGTTTAACAGGGGAAGAGACCCAGTACTTC,CASSLTGEETQYF
TRBV6-6,TRBD1,once,TRBJ1-1,TGTGCCAGCAGTCGCCAATCCGGGACAGGTGGGACTGAAGCTTTCTTT,CASSRQSGTGGTEAFF
TRBV6-5,TRBD2,NA,TRBJ2-7,TGTGCCAGCCGGCGGGGGATAATCTCCTACGAGCAGTACTTC,CASRRGIISYEQYF
TRBV29-1,TRBD2,NA,TRBJ2-7,TGCAGCGTTGGTGGTACTAGCGGCACCTACGAGCAGTACTTC,CSVGGTSGTYEQYF
TRBV6-6,TRBD2,NA,TRBJ2-5,TGTGCCAGCAGTTACTTCCCTAGCGGGGGCGGAGAGACCCAGTACTTC,CASSYFPSGGGETQYF
TRBV7-2,NA,NA,TRBJ1-4,TGTGCCAGCAGCTTGTCCGGGACTAAGACTAATGAAAAACTGTTTTTT,CASSLSGTKTNEKLFF
TRBV18,NA,NA,TRBJ2-3,TGTGCCAGCTCACCACTACAGGGCACAGATACGCAGTATTTT,CASSPLQGTDTQYF
TRBV7-9,NA,NA,TRBJ2-3,TGTGCCAGCAGCTTATTTGCGGGCGCCTTGGGCACAGATACGCAGTATTTT,CASSLFAGALGTDTQYF
TRBV5-1,NA,once,TRBJ2-7,TGCGCCAGCAGCTTGTCCCTATCTCTGTATGAGCAGTACTTC,CASSLSLSLYEQYF
TRBV11-2,NA,NA,TRBJ2-5,TGTGCCAGCAGCTTAGGTTGGGCAGGGGCAAGGGAGACCCAGTACTTC,CASSLGWAGARETQYF
TRBV7-3,NA,NA,TRBJ1-3,TGTGCCAGCAGCTCCGGGACACTGGCTGGAAACACCATATATTTT,CASSSGTLAGNTIYF
TRBV9,TRBD1,NA,TRBJ2-7,TGTGCCAGCAGCGCCGGGACAGAACACTACGAGCAGTACTTC,CASSAGTEHYEQYF
TRBV21-1,NA,few,TRBJ1-1,TGTGCCATTCCACTGGGGGGGGTGCGGGACACTGAAGCTTTCTTT,CAIPLGGVRDTEAFF
TRBV18,NA,NA,TRBJ2-3,TGTGCCAGCTCACCACCGGGAGGAGATACGCAGTATTTT,CASSPPGGDTQYF
TRBV4-3,TRBD1,many,TRBJ1-2,TGCGCCAGCAGCCCTGACAGGGGACTAGCGCACAGTGGCTACACCTTC,CASSPDRGLAHSGYTF
TRBV29-1,TRBD1,few,TRBJ1-2,TGCAGCGCCGGGACAGACGATGGCTACACCTTC,CSAGTDDGYTF
TRBV5-1,NA,NA,TRBJ1-3,TGCGCCAGCAGAGAGGGCTCTGGAAACACCATATATTTT,CASREGSGNTIYF
TRBV30,TRBD2,NA,TRBJ2-5,TGTGCCTGGGGTCCGCGGACTAGCGGTCCCCAGTACTTC,CAWGPRTSGPQYF
TRBV11-2,NA,few,TRBJ1-6,TGTGCCAGCAGTTACACCAATTCACCCCTCCACTTT,CASSYTNSPLHF
TRBV7-7,TRBD1,NA,TRBJ2-7,TGTGCCAGCAGCTCCGGGACAGGAGCCTACGAGCAGTACTTC,CASSSGTGAYEQYF
TRBV2,NA,NA,TRBJ1-4,TGTGCCAGCCACGGCCTCGTCCGGGGAGGCGAAAAACTGTTTTTT,CASHGLVRGGEKLFF
TRBV18,NA,NA,TRBJ2-3,TGTGCCAGCTCACCACCGTCGACTAACCAAGATACGCAGTATTTT,CASSPPSTNQDTQYF
TRBV19,TRBD1,NA,TRBJ1-6,TGTGCCAGTATGGGGCAGGGGGAATCACCCCTCCACTTT,CASMGQGESPLHF
TRBV5-4,NA,NA,TRBJ2-1,TGTGCCAGCAGCTTGAGTTCGAGGGGGGGATTTTACAATGAGCAGTTCTTC,CASSLSSRGGFYNEQFF
TRBV9,NA,NA,TRBJ2-3,TGTGCCAGCAGCGTAGTGGCCCTCACAGATACGCAGTATTTT,CASSVVALTDTQYF
TRBV2,TRBD1,NA,TRBJ2-3,TGTGCCAGCAGTGAGGACAGGGAGTCCACAGATACGCAGTATTTT,CASSEDRESTDTQYF
TRBV6-1,NA,NA,TRBJ1-3,TGTGCCAGCAGTGAAAGGGGAGGAAACACCATATATTTT,CASSERGGNTIYF
TRBV19,NA,NA,TRBJ1-6,TGTGCCAGTAGTATAAGAACAGATAACTCACCCCTCCACTTT,CASSIRTDNSPLHF
TRBV7-6,TRBD1,NA,TRBJ1-2,TGTGCCAGCAGCCCAGGACAGGGAGGATTAACTAACTATGGCTACACCTTC,CASSPGQGGLTNYGYTF
TRBV6-5,NA,once,TRBJ2-7,TGTGCCAGCAGTTACTCGGCAGGCTCCAGCTCCTACGAGCAGTACTTC,CASSYSAGSSSYEQYF
TRBV4-2,NA,NA,TRBJ2-1,TGTGCCAGCAGCCAAGCATCGAGCTCCTCCCAGTTCTTC,CASSQASSSSQFF
TRBV7-9,NA,once,TRBJ1-2,TGTGCCAGCAGCCCCGTCCAGGGCCCTAACTATGGCTACACCTTC,CASSPVQGPNYGYTF